This T cell receptor beta chain was profiled in a study of T-cell reconstitution after alpha-beta-depleted transplantation in children. Using unique molecular identifiers, the investigators prepared the TCRbeta library. Using its own MiXCR run on the PCR reads, TCRdb lists one record per CDR3 protein. This sample has nearly 400,000 distinct CDR3 sequences, with 20% found just once. Deletions cut 5 bases from V and 0 bases from J, with 21 bases between. The CDR3 runs 18 residues. CDR1 is ENHRY, CDR2 SYGVKD, per germline. The material sequenced was PBMCs from the stem cell graft donor, taken from the stem cell graft. The chain has TRBV10-3 and TRBJ2-3, with unresolved D. The clonotype comes from a human donor who donated a stem cell graft to a child with acute myeloid leukemia. CDR3 DNA sequence: TGTGCCATCAGTACTCTCCTCGCGCGAGGAACTAGCACAGATACGCAGTATTTT. Protein product: CAISTLLARGTSTDTQYF.